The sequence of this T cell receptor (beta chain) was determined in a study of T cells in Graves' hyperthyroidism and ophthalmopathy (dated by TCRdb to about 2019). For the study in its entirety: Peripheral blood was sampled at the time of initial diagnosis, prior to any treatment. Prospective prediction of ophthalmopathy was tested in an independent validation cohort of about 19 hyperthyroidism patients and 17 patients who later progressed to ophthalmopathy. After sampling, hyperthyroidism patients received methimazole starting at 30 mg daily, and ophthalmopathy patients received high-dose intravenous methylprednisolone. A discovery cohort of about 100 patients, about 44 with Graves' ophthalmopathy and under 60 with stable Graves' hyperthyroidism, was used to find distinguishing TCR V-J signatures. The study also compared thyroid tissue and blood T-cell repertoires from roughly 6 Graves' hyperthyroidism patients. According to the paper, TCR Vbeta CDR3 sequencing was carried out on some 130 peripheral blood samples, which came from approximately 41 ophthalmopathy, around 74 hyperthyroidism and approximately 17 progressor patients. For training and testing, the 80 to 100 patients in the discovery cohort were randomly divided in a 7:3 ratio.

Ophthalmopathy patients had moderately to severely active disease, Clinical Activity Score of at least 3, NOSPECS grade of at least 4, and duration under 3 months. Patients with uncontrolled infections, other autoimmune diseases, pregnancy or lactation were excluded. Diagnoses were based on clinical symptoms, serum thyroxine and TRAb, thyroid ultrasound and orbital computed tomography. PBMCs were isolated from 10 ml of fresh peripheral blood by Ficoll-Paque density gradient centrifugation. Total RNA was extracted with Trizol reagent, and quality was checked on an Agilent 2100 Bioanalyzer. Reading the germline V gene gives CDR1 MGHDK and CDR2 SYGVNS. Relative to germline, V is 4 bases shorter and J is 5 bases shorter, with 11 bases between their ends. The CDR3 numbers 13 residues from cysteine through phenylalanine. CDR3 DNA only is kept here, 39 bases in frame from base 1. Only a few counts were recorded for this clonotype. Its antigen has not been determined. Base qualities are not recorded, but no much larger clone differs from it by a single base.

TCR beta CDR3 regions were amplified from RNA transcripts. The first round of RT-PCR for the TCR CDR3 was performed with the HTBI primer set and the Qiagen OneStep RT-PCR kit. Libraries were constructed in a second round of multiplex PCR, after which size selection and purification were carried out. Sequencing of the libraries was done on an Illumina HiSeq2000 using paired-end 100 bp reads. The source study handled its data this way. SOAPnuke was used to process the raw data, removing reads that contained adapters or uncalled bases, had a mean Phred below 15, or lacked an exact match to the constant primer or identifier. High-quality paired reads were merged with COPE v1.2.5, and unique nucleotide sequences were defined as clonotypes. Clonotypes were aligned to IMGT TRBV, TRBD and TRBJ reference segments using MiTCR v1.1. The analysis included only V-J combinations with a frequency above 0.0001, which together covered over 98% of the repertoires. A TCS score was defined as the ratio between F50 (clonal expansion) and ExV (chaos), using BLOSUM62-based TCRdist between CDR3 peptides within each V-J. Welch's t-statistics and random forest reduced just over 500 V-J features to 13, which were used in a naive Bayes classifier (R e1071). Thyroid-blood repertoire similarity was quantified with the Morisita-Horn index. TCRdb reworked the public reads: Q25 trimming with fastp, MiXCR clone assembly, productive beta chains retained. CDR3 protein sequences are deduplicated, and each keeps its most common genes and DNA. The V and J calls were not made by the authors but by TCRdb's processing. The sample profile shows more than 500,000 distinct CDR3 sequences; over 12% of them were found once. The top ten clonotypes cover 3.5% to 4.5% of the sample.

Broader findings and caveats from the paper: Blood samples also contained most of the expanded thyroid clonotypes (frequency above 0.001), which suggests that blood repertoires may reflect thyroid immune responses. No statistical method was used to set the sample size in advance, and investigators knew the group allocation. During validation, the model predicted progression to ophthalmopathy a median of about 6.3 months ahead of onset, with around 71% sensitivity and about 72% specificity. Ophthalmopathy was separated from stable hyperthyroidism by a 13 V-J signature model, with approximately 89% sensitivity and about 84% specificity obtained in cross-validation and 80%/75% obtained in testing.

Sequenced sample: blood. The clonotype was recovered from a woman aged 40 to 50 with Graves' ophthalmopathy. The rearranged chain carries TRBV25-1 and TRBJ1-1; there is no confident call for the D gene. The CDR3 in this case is CASSGSGVTEAFF. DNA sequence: TGTGCCAGCAGTGGAAGCGGAGTAACTGAAGCTTTCTTT.